The clone carrying this TCR beta chain was observed a handful of times. This sample stems from a study of shared clonotypes between healthy human individuals. Researchers divided each subset's genomic DNA evenly across several immunoSEQ plates. In the authors' methods: Because ImmunoSEQ provided only junction sequences with no quality scores, the filtering differed. Method: immunoSEQ multiplex PCR; TCRdb's copy keeps in-frame clones and lacks some. Clone size and the V and J calls come from that table; the DNA yielded D and trimming. This sample has about 1.1 million clones, with 70% to 85% found just once. This CDR3 region has 16 residues. Per germline, CDR1 KGHSH and CDR2 LQKENI. The ends lost 3 bases at V and 1 base at J; junction bases unmatched: 4.

Sequences were obtained from memory CD4+ T cells from PBMCs. Stated subset: CD45RA-negative fraction. The receptor comes from a man younger than 35 in good health. Some clones in this sample may be carry-over from other donors' samples. The genes are TRBV18 and TRBJ2-5, with 11 bases that match TRBD1. CDR3 DNA sequence: TGTGCCAGCTCACCCCTCGGACAGGGGGCCCAAGAGACCCAGTACTTC. It specifies CASSPLGQGAQETQYF.